The 27 T cell receptor beta chains in this list originate from one sample, sequenced in a study of graft-versus-host responses after intestinal transplantation. Repertoires were generated with immunoSEQ multiplex PCR, while TCRdb's copy carries only in-frame clones and drops some. The repertoire holds around 100,000 clones, roughly 87% seen once, with 0.9% to 1% in the top ten. These receptors have no identified antigens. Sequenced material: unstimulated CD4+ T cells sorted from spleen or lymph node cells, taken before transplant. The receptors were gathered from a human donor who was the organ donor for an intestinal transplant.

The chain employs TRBV10-3 and TRBJ1-1; no reliable D call. Germline loops: CDR1 ENHRY, CDR2 SYGVKD. CDR3 size: 16 residues. V gave up 0 bases and J gave up 1 base, with 12 bases separating them. CDR3 in amino acids: CAISESSVTGNTEAFF. CDR3 bases: TGTGCCATCAGTGAGTCGTCCGTGACGGGGAACACTGAAGCTTTCTTT.

This chain uses TRBV28 with TRBJ1-1; D gene ambiguous. CDR3 length equals 19 residues. The V gene's germline CDR1 is MDHEN and CDR2 SYDVKM. The V and J ends lost 2 bases and 1 base respectively, with 23 bases between them. The DNA for the CDR3 is TGTGCCAGCAGTTTACCTTTAGTACGCCGCGGCAGTAAGAACACTGAAGCTTTCTTT. Its protein is CASSLPLVRRGSKNTEAFF.

J is TRBJ2-1 and V is TRBV12-5; no firm D call. Trimming left V 5 bases short and J 4 bases short, with 9 bases between. From germline, CDR1 is LGHNT and CDR2 FRNRAP. CDR3 size: 13 residues. CDR3 sequence (DNA): TGTGCTAGTGGTGATCCGAGATACAATGAGCAGTTCTTC. It codes for CASGDPRYNEQFF.

The rearrangement links TRBV19 to TRBJ1-5, with D uncertain. The V gene's germline CDR1 is LNHDA and CDR2 SQIVND (reference sequence). V shed 1 base and J shed 9 bases, with 10 bases lying between them. This CDR3 is built from 13 residues. CDR3 loop: CASSIVGSGPQHF. CDR3 nucleotides: TGTGCCAGTAGTATAGTGGGTTCGGGGCCCCAGCATTTT.

The chain employs TRBV10-1 and TRBJ2-1, with TRBD1 as a possible D gene (5 bases). CDR3 length: 20 residues. V was clipped by 4 bases and J by 0 bases, with 25 bases between them. CDR1 is WNHNN and CDR2 is SYGVQD in the germline V gene (reference sequence). The CDR3 bases are TGCGCCAGCAGTGGGACAAAAGAAAACTCCAAGTCGAGCTCCTACAATGAGCAGTTCTTC. This encodes CASSGTKENSKSSSYNEQFF.

This clone was seen only a few times. The rearrangement links TRBV6-1 to TRBJ1-1; 11 bases are shared with TRBD1. CDR3 length: 15 amino acids. J was trimmed by 4 bases and V by 6 bases; bases with no gene match: 7. CDR1 MNHNS and CDR2 SASEGT come from the germline V gene. CDR3 bases: TGTGCCAGCAGGGACAGGGGGCCGTTAGGCACTGAAGCTTTCTTT. Encoded protein: CASRDRGPLGTEAFF.

The CDR3 spells CASSEELGTDTQYF. The CDR3 nucleotides are TGTGCCAGCAGTGAAGAGTTAGGCACAGATACGCAGTATTTT. The rearrangement uses TRBV2 and TRBJ2-3; D is undetermined. V was cut by 1 base and J by 1 base, with 6 bases left in between. The CDR3 totals 14 residues. Germline values: CDR1 SNHLY, CDR2 FYNNEI.

The J gene is TRBJ1-2, the V gene TRBV6-6; D is unclear. Deletions cut 2 bases from V and 8 bases from J, with 12 bases between. The CDR3 contains 13 residues. CDR1 and CDR2 (germline): MNHNY, SVGAGI (reference sequence). For the CDR3, the DNA is TGTGCCAGCAGTTACGTTGGAAGTGGAGGCTACACCTTC. As protein: CASSYVGSGGYTF.

This chain joins TRBV7-6 and TRBJ2-2, with 8 bases that match TRBD1. The ends lost 2 bases at V and 5 bases at J; junction bases unmatched: 7. The CDR3 has 16 amino acids. Per germline, CDR1 SGHVS and CDR2 FNYEAQ. In DNA, the CDR3 is TGTGCCAGCAGCTTAATGAGTACAGGGGGTACCGGGGAGCTGTTTTTT. It yields the protein CASSLMSTGGTGELFF.

The V call is TRBV7-6, the J call TRBJ1-1; D ambiguous. The CDR3 runs to 12 residues. Germline-derived CDR1 and CDR2 are SGHVS and FNYEAQ. V dropped 8 bases and J dropped 4 bases, with 11 bases sitting between them. CDR3 DNA sequence: TGTGCCAGCTGGGGTTTCGGCACTGAAGCTTTCTTT. Its protein is CASWGFGTEAFF.

This rearrangement joins TRBV7-9 to TRBJ2-7; 10 nucleotides match TRBD1. V lost 0 bases and J lost 5; bases outside the gene matches: 4. This CDR3 spans 15 amino acids. CDR1 and CDR2 from the germline V gene are SEHNR and FQNEAQ (reference sequence). The DNA of the CDR3 is TGTGCCAGCAGCTTAGCCGGGACAGGGGACCACGAGCAGTACTTC. Its translation is CASSLAGTGDHEQYF. The full variable domain, rest sourced from reference TRBV7-9 and TRBJ2-7, is DTGVSQNPRHKITKRGQNVTFRCDPISEHNRLYWYRQTLGQGPEFLTYFQNEAQLEKSRLLSDRFSAERPKGSFSTLEIQRTEQGDSAMYLCASSLAGTGDHEQYFGPGTRLTVT.

This sequence joins TRBV27 and TRBJ1-6; D is possibly TRBD1 (6 bases). Germline loops: CDR1 MNHEY, CDR2 SMNVEV (reference sequence). The CDR3 has 14 residues. With 6 bases removed from V and 7 bases from J, the gap between germline ends came to 13 bases. The CDR3 region has the DNA TGTGCCAGCAGATCGGGGCAGGGGAATTCACCCCTCCACTTT. Protein: CASRSGQGNSPLHF.

This rearrangement joins TRBV9 to TRBJ2-3, with 7 positions matching TRBD2. J was trimmed by 0 bases and V by 0 bases; bases with no gene match: 4. Per germline, CDR1 SGDLS and CDR2 YYNGEE. The CDR3 spans 16 residues. The CDR3 region has the DNA TGTGCCAGCAGCGTAGTTGGGCGGGGGAGCACAGATACGCAGTATTTT. It translates to CASSVVGRGSTDTQYF.

V is TRBV6-1 and J is TRBJ2-7, with 9 positions matching TRBD1. Germline V gene lookup returns CDR1 MNHNS and CDR2 SASEGT. V shed 7 bases, J shed 0 bases, and the junction held 4 bases outside the gene matches. CDR3 length equals 14 residues. CDR3 sequence reads: CASKTGQGSYEQYF. The CDR3 nucleotides read TGTGCCAGCAAGACGGGACAGGGCTCCTACGAGCAGTACTTC.

The chain joins TRBV11-3 to TRBJ2-2; D unclear. Germline V gene lookup returns CDR1 SGHNT and CDR2 YENEEA. The CDR3 extends over 12 amino acids. Deletions cut 4 bases from V and 3 bases from J, with 3 bases between. This CDR3 is CASSSYTGELFF. Here the CDR3 DNA reads TGTGCCAGCAGCTCCTACACCGGGGAGCTGTTTTTT.

This clone was detected only a few times. The V and J genes are TRBV7-8 and TRBJ1-1; perhaps TRBD1 as D (5 bases). This CDR3 region has 17 residues. Germline V gene lookup returns CDR1 SGHVS and CDR2 FQNEAQ. The germline V and J ends were trimmed by 6 bases and 6 bases, with 26 bases remaining between them. The CDR3 DNA sequence: TGTGCCAGCAGTTCCGGGACTAGAGGGAAGGGTGGTGCTGAAGCTTTCTTT. It specifies CASSSGTRGKGGAEAFF.

Points on this clone: Other nucleotide sequences from this sample produce the same CDR3. The chain is built from TRBV2 and TRBJ1-5; unclear D gene. V was trimmed by 7 bases and J by 3 bases, leaving 13 bases between them. Germline-derived CDR1 and CDR2 are SNHLY and FYNNEI. The CDR3 is 14 amino acids. CDR3 nucleotides: TGTGCCAGCAAAGACCGAGGTTCCAATCAGCCCCAGCATTTT. Protein sequence: CASKDRGSNQPQHF.

The chain is built from TRBV18 and TRBJ1-1, with D uncertain. V lost 5 bases, J lost 0 bases, and 13 bases lay in between. The V gene's germline CDR1 is KGHSH and CDR2 LQKENI. This CDR3 has 15 residues. The CDR3 sequence: CASSEVLSVNTEAFF. CDR3 coding DNA: TGTGCCAGCTCAGAGGTGTTAAGTGTGAACACTGAAGCTTTCTTT. The variable domain in full, completed from reference TRBV18 and TRBJ1-1, reads NAGVMQNPRHLVRRRGQEARLRCSPMKGHSHVYWYRQLPEEGLKFMVYLQKENIIDESGMPKERFSAEFPKEGPSILRIQQVVRGDSAAYFCASSEVLSVNTEAFFGQGTRLTVV.

The chain carries TRBV6-1 and TRBJ1-6, with a possible D match to TRBD1 (6 bases). This CDR3 comprises 14 residues. V gave up 8 bases and J gave up 7 bases, with 15 bases separating them. Germline V gene lookup returns CDR1 MNHNS and CDR2 SASEGT. CDR3 region: CASGNRDRNSPLHF. Written as DNA, the CDR3 is TGTGCCAGCGGGAACAGGGATCGGAATTCACCCCTCCACTTT.

The chain joins TRBV19 to TRBJ1-2, with D unresolved. The germline V and J ends were trimmed by 11 bases and 1 base, with 17 bases remaining between them. The length of the CDR3 is 14 residues. Germline lookup yields CDR1 LNHDA and CDR2 SQIVND (reference sequence). This chain's CDR3 is CASRSTEFNYGYTF. For the CDR3, the DNA is TGTGCCTCAAGATCGACGGAGTTTAACTATGGCTACACCTTC.

This chain uses TRBV30 with TRBJ1-2, with D unresolved. The CDR3 runs 13 residues. The germline V and J ends were trimmed by 2 bases and 4 bases, with 11 bases remaining between them. Germline CDR1 GTSNPN, CDR2 SVGIG (reference sequence). The CDR3 nucleotides read TGTGCCTGGAGTTTCTCCGGCGGCTATGGCTACACCTTC. Its protein is CAWSFSGGYGYTF.

The chain employs TRBV30 and TRBJ2-6, with 11 bases lining up with TRBD1. The V segment lost 2 bases and the J segment 0 bases; nucleotides outside the gene matches: 3. Germline values: CDR1 GTSNPN, CDR2 SVGIG (reference sequence). The CDR3 runs to 17 residues. The CDR3: CAWSMGQGVSGANVLTF. Written as DNA, the CDR3 is TGTGCCTGGAGTATGGGACAGGGGGTCTCTGGGGCCAACGTCCTGACTTTC.

This sequence joins TRBV19 and TRBJ1-5; 11 bases fit TRBD1. The germline CDR1 and CDR2 sequences are LNHDA and SQIVND (reference sequence). The CDR3 consists of 15 residues. Trimming took 7 bases from V and 4 from J; bases not matched to a gene: 6. The CDR3 DNA reads TGTGCCAGTACGGGACAGGGGGACTATAATCAGCCCCAGCATTTT. As protein: CASTGQGDYNQPQHF.

The CDR3 sequence is CASSIGGQRAQYF. The CDR3, as DNA: TGTGCCAGTAGTATAGGAGGACAAAGGGCGCAGTACTTC. V and J are TRBV19 and TRBJ2-7, with D maybe TRBD1 (5 bases). The V gene's germline CDR1 is LNHDA and CDR2 SQIVND (reference sequence). V was pared by 1 base and J by 9 bases, with 13 bases between. CDR3 length equals 13 residues.

This clone was seen only once. The chain is built from TRBV5-8 and TRBJ2-4, with D uncertain. The V and J ends lost 1 base and 5 bases respectively, with 4 bases between them. This CDR3 has 12 residues. The germline CDR1 and CDR2 sequences are SGHTS and YDEGEE. CDR3 in DNA: TGTGCCAGCAGCTTGACAGAAAACATTCAGTACTTC. The encoded protein is CASSLTENIQYF.

This clone was found once. This rearrangement joins TRBV28 to TRBJ2-6; 10 positions agree with TRBD2. Trimming removed 5 bases from V and 2 bases from J; junction bases left unmatched: 0. Germline V lookup: CDR1 MDHEN, CDR2 SYDVKM. There are 15 residues in the CDR3. CDR3 DNA: TGTGCCAGCAGTAGCGGGGGGGCTGGGGCCAACGTCCTGACTTTC. It is translated as CASSSGGAGANVLTF.

Regarding this clone: Within the sample, other DNA sequences also encode this same CDR3. V usage is TRBV14 and J usage is TRBJ2-2; 7 bases align to TRBD1. Germline V lookup: CDR1 SGHDN, CDR2 FVKESK. V dropped 6 bases and J dropped 5; count of bases not matched to a gene: 3. The CDR3 is made up of 13 amino acids. CDR3 protein: CASRVQGTGELFF. As DNA, the CDR3 is TGTGCCAGCAGGGTACAGGGGACCGGGGAGCTGTTTTTT.